This T cell receptor beta chain was profiled in a study of early T cells in non-severe SARS-CoV-2 infection. A few counts support this clonotype. Its specificity is not known. TCRdb re-called the 5' RACE reads with MiXCR, one entry per CDR3 protein. The sample gives tens of thousands of distinct CDR3 sequences, around 8.9% of which show up once; 17% is in the top ten. Germline lookup yields CDR1 SGHNT and CDR2 YYREEE (reference sequence). The germline V and J ends were trimmed by 2 bases and 0 bases, with 15 bases remaining between them. This CDR3 spans 16 amino acids. Study-level points and caveats: The matching step, a VDJdb search, favored anti-spike CD8 responses and missed private and CD4 specificities.

The chain has TRBV5-4 and TRBJ2-7; D is possibly TRBD1 (5 bases). This sequence originates from an adult who was a healthcare worker with PCR-confirmed SARS-CoV-2 infection or an uninfected control (not recorded which). The sample taken for sequencing was whole blood. CDR3 loop: CASSLYRTRSSYEQYF. In DNA form, the CDR3 reads TGTGCCAGCAGCTTATACCGGACAAGGAGCTCCTACGAGCAGTACTTC.